Presented here are 19 T cell receptor beta chains from one specimen sequenced in a study of T cells in Graves' hyperthyroidism and ophthalmopathy. What was amplified from RNA transcripts were TCR beta CDR3 regions. The HTBI primer set drove a first-round RT-PCR of the TCR CDR3. Each CDR3 protein is one row after TCRdb ran MiXCR on the multiplex PCR reads. The sample lists about 590,000 distinct CDR3 sequences, approximately 15% occurring once. The sample comprised blood. The receptors were sampled from a woman between 18 and 29 years old with Graves' ophthalmopathy.

This clonotype showed up many times. The chain has TRBV11-2 and TRBJ2-5; 9 nucleotides agree with TRBD1. CDR3 length equals 16 residues. In germline, CDR1 is SGHAT, CDR2 FQNNGV. The V segment lost 1 base and the J segment 10 bases; nucleotides outside the gene matches: 13. The CDR3 loop is CASSLADRGSQFSQYF. The CDR3 nucleotides are TGTGCCAGCAGCTTAGCGGACAGGGGATCCCAATTCAGCCAGTACTTC.

This chain connects TRBV14 to TRBJ1-2; TRBD1 is a possible D gene (6 bases). The V end was cut by 4 bases, the J end by 2 bases, with 14 bases between. Per the germline V gene, CDR1 is SGHDN and CDR2 is FVKESK. The CDR3 sequence is 15 residues long. CDR3 in amino acids: CASSPTGPQNYGYTF. The DNA for the CDR3 is TGTGCCAGCAGCCCGACAGGACCCCAAAACTATGGCTACACCTTC.

Points on this clonotype: A clone one base away is much larger, so this may be a read error. The chain links TRBV9 to TRBJ1-1; D is possibly TRBD1 (6 bases). Trimming stripped 4 bases from V and 4 bases from J, with 14 bases between. This CDR3 region has 14 residues. Germline CDR1 is SGDLS and CDR2 is YYNGEE. CDR3 coding DNA: TGTGCCAGCAGCTCTCGGGGGGGCAGCACTGAAGCTTTCTTT. Its translation: CASSSRGGSTEAFF.

There are many counts of this clonotype. The chain has TRBV20-1 and TRBJ2-7; 7 positions agree with TRBD2. Germline assignment: CDR1 DFQATT and CDR2 SNEGSKA (reference sequence). V lost 5 bases to trimming and J lost 3 bases; unmatched junction nucleotides: 7. The CDR3 length is 13 residues. The CDR3 nucleotides are TGCAGTGCTTATCGGGAGGATCTCTACGAGCAGTACTTC. Its protein is CSAYREDLYEQYF.

This clonotype has a count of ten or more. J is TRBJ2-7 and V is TRBV12-3 or TRBV12-4; a possible D gene is TRBD1 (5 bases). The length of the CDR3 is 14 residues. The V gene lost 2 bases and the J gene lost 1 base, with 9 bases spanning the gap. DNA for the CDR3: TGTGCCAGCAGTTTAAATCCAGGGTCCTACGAGCAGTACTTC. It encodes CASSLNPGSYEQYF.

V and J are TRBV2 and TRBJ2-3; D tentatively fits TRBD1 or TRBD2 (6 bases each). Trimming took 4 bases from V and 6 from J, leaving 11 bases between them. Germline CDR1 SNHLY, CDR2 FYNNEI. The CDR3 runs to 13 residues. CDR3 sequence reads: CASSAGGLDTQYF. The CDR3 region has the DNA TGTGCCAGCAGTGCTGGGGGGCTTGATACGCAGTATTTT.

This clonotype was detected ten times or more. The gene calls are TRBV28 and TRBJ2-3, with 10 bases that match TRBD1. Germline CDR1 MDHEN, CDR2 SYDVKM. The CDR3 contains 14 residues. Losses at the gene ends were 3 bases for V and 5 bases for J; bases not matched to a gene: 2. The DNA for the CDR3 is TGTGCCAGCAGTTTGGGACAGGGGTTAGATACGCAGTATTTT. The encoded protein is CASSLGQGLDTQYF.

The V and J genes are TRBV6-2 or TRBV6-3 and TRBJ2-1; 14 bases align to TRBD2. The CDR3 loop spans 17 amino acids. Germline CDR1 and CDR2: MNHEY and SVGEGT. The J segment lost 4 bases and the V segment lost 6 bases, leaving 8 bases of the junction unmatched. As DNA, the CDR3 is TGTGCCAGCAGCTACGGGACTAGCGGGAGAGGGTACAATGAGCAGTTCTTC. This encodes CASSYGTSGRGYNEQFF.

This clonotype was observed a handful of times. This chain connects TRBV3-1 to TRBJ2-3, with 9 bases that match TRBD2. After removal of 8 bases from V and 0 bases from J, the junction contained 9 bases not matched to a gene. CDR3 length: 16 amino acids. Germline V CDR1 and CDR2: LGHDT, YNNKEL (reference sequence). The CDR3 loop is CASGPGLAASTDTQYF. Written as DNA, the CDR3 is TGTGCCAGCGGCCCGGGACTAGCCGCTAGCACAGATACGCAGTATTTT.

This clonotype has ten or more counts. J is TRBJ1-5 and V is TRBV12-3 or TRBV12-4; maybe TRBD1 (6 bases). The CDR3 has 13 residues. V dropped 5 bases and J dropped 6 bases, with 11 bases sitting between them. Written as DNA, the CDR3 is TGTGCCAGCAGTCGGGACATAAGTCAGCCCCAGCATTTT. Translated, it gives CASSRDISQPQHF.

This clonotype was observed at least ten times. V gene TRBV11-2 combines with J gene TRBJ2-2; 11 bases line up with TRBD2. The trim removed 5 bases at V and 6 bases at J, leaving 5 bases unmatched. The CDR3 runs 15 residues. CDR1 is SGHAT, CDR2 FQNNGV, per germline. CDR3 in amino acids: CASSPRLAGPGELFF. Written as DNA, the CDR3 is TGTGCCAGCAGCCCCCGACTAGCGGGACCCGGGGAGCTGTTTTTT.

The CDR3 bases are TGCAGTGCCCCGCTTGGCTACGAGCAGTACTTC. Translated: CSAPLGYEQYF. This chain joins TRBV20-1 and TRBJ2-7; D is unresolved. Germline lookup yields CDR1 DFQATT and CDR2 SNEGSKA (reference sequence). The CDR3 contains 11 residues. Trimming cost V 6 bases and J 3 bases, with 9 bases left between them.

This clonotype was counted ten times or more. The chain employs TRBV3-1 and TRBJ2-1; TRBD1 might be the D (6 bases). This CDR3 has 15 residues. With 1 base removed from V and 0 bases from J, the gap between germline ends came to 7 bases. Looked up from germline, CDR1 is LGHDT and CDR2 is YNNKEL (reference sequence). This CDR3 reads CASSQVGGSYNEQFF. The DNA for the CDR3 is TGTGCCAGCAGCCAAGTAGGGGGCTCCTACAATGAGCAGTTCTTC.

This clonotype was seen at least ten times. The rearrangement links TRBV28 to TRBJ2-4; weak D call: TRBD2 (6 bases). The length of the CDR3 is 15 residues. Germline loops: CDR1 MDHEN, CDR2 SYDVKM. The germline V and J ends were trimmed by 6 bases and 6 bases, with 18 bases remaining between them. The chain's CDR3 is CASSPGGPSPNIQYF. In DNA form, the CDR3 reads TGTGCCAGCAGCCCCGGGGGACCCTCGCCAAACATTCAGTACTTC.

This chain connects TRBV3-2 to TRBJ2-2; TRBD2, the table's D call, was not compared with the DNA. TRBV3-2 is termed a pseudogene. There are 18 residues in the CDR3. The DNA of the CDR3 is TGTGCCAGCAGCCAAGGGATTCGACTAGCGGGAGCCCCCGGGGAGCTGTTTTTT. Translation gives CASSQGIRLAGAPGELFF.

Ten or more counts support this clonotype. The chain employs TRBV7-9 and TRBJ2-5; D is uncertain. The germline gives CDR1 SEHNR, CDR2 FQNEAQ (reference sequence). V was shortened by 5 bases and J by 12 bases, with 7 bases between the two germline ends. The length of the CDR3 is 9 residues. The CDR3 loop reads CASSPVEYF. Written as DNA, the CDR3 is TGTGCCAGCAGCCCCGTCGAGTACTTC.

At least ten counts were recorded for this clonotype. The chain couples TRBV7-2 to TRBJ2-1; D is ambiguous. V was clipped by 1 base and J by 2 bases, with 6 bases between them. Per germline, CDR1 SGHTA and CDR2 FQGNSA. The CDR3 spans 14 residues. CDR3 nucleotide sequence: TGTGCCAGCAGCTTAGTTAGTCCCTACAATGAGCAGTTCTTC. The encoded protein is CASSLVSPYNEQFF. The full variable domain, in which reference TRBV7-2 and TRBJ2-1 provide the parts outside the CDR3, is GAGVSQSPSNKVTEKGKDVELRCDPISGHTALYWYRQSLGQGLEFLIYFQGNSAPDKSGLPSDRFSAERTGGSVSTLTIQRTQQEDSAVYLCASSLVSPYNEQFFGPGTRLTVL.

This clonotype was detected many times. The chain couples TRBV11-3 to TRBJ2-3; TRBD2 aligns across 7 bases. Germline V gives CDR1 SGHNT, CDR2 YENEEA. J gave up 4 bases and V 4 bases, and 14 bases lay outside the gene matches. The CDR3 extends over 17 amino acids. The DNA of the CDR3 is TGTGCCAGCAGCTCCCCACGTGGCGGGAGAAGGGCAGATACGCAGTATTTT. It codes for CASSSPRGGRRADTQYF.

This clonotype has a single count. The rearrangement links TRBV4-1 to TRBJ2-5; D might be TRBD1 (6 bases). CDR1 MGHRA and CDR2 YSYEKL come from the germline V gene. The CDR3 contains 13 residues. Trimming shortened V by 4 bases and J by 4 bases, and 10 bases separated the two germline ends. CDR3 bases: TGCGCCAGCAGCCTCCTCAGGGGAGAGACCCAGTACTTC. Translated, it gives CASSLLRGETQYF.